Listed here are 18 T cell receptor beta chains from one sample, sequenced in a study of patients and donors after allogeneic stem cell transplantation. TCRdb itself ran the RT-PCR reads through MiXCR, one entry per CDR3 protein. The data contain some 230,000 distinct CDR3 sequences, around 14% of them singletons. Material: blood, either unsorted or a sorted T cell fraction (not recorded which). The receptors stem from a human donor who was either an allogeneic HSCT recipient or a stem cell or donor lymphocyte infusion donor (not recorded which). It is not recorded whose cells these are; they may come from a transplant donor.

The gene calls are TRBV19 and TRBJ1-2, with D maybe TRBD1 (6 bases). The length of the CDR3 is 12 residues. Trimming removed 5 bases at V and 5 bases at J, with 9 bases between. Germline loops: CDR1 LNHDA, CDR2 SQIVND (reference sequence). The CDR3 protein is CASSAGQYGYTF. DNA of the CDR3: TGTGCCAGTAGTGCCGGACAGTATGGCTACACCTTC.

This clonotype was observed many times. This rearrangement joins TRBV11-3 to TRBJ1-1, with 7 positions matching TRBD1. Trimming removed 5 bases from V and 4 bases from J; junction bases left unmatched: 7. The CDR3 loop spans 14 amino acids. Germline V gene sequence: CDR1 SGHNT, CDR2 YENEEA. The CDR3: CASSQRDRSTEAFF. The CDR3 DNA reads TGTGCCAGCAGCCAGAGGGACAGAAGCACTGAAGCTTTCTTT.

The CDR3 region is CASSERDGGGDEKLFF. CDR3 nucleotides: TGTGCCAGCAGTGAACGGGATGGGGGAGGCGATGAAAAACTGTTTTTT. The rearrangement joins TRBV25-1 to TRBJ1-4; the D gene is possibly TRBD1 (5 bases). Germline CDR1 reads MGHDK; CDR2 reads SYGVNS. This CDR3 has 16 amino acids. Trimming shortened V by 2 bases and J by 6 bases, and 16 bases separated the two germline ends.

This chain connects TRBV5-1 to TRBJ2-2; the D gene is possibly TRBD2 (5 bases). The CDR3 totals 16 residues. The V end was cut by 5 bases, the J end by 1 base, with 15 bases between. Germline CDR1 reads SGHRS; CDR2 reads YFSETQ. The DNA of the CDR3 is TGCGCCAGCAGTGACCTTTCGGCGGGGAACACCGGGGAGCTGTTTTTT. Its protein product is CASSDLSAGNTGELFF.

This clonotype has only a few counts. This rearrangement joins TRBV20-1 to TRBJ1-2, with D possibly matching TRBD1 (5 bases). The CDR3 is 15 amino acids. CDR1 DFQATT and CDR2 SNEGSKA come from the germline V gene (reference sequence). V gave up 0 bases and J gave up 0 bases, with 11 bases separating them. In nucleotides, the CDR3 is TGCAGTGCTAGAGATGGGACGGACACTAACTATGGCTACACCTTC. Translating it yields CSARDGTDTNYGYTF.

The chain uses TRBV7-2 and TRBJ1-2, with D hard to call. The CDR3 sequence is 12 residues long. The germline gives CDR1 SGHTA, CDR2 FQGNSA. Trimming took 0 bases from V and 3 from J, leaving 2 bases between them. CDR3 region: CASSLADYGYTF. CDR3 DNA: TGTGCCAGCAGCTTAGCGGACTATGGCTACACCTTC.

J is TRBJ1-5 and V is TRBV6-1, with D perhaps TRBD1 (6 bases). The V end lost 0 bases, the J end lost 5 bases, and 14 bases lay between the germline ends. Germline V lookup: CDR1 MNHNS, CDR2 SASEGT. The CDR3 length is 16 residues. The DNA for the CDR3 is TGTGCCAGCAGTGAAGCCCCAGCCGGGGGGCATCAGCCCCAGCATTTT. Amino acid sequence: CASSEAPAGGHQPQHF.

The chain joins TRBV9 to TRBJ2-4; no clear D gene. Germline lookup yields CDR1 SGDLS and CDR2 YYNGEE. The V end was cut by 6 bases, the J end by 8 bases, with 27 bases between. The CDR3 has 17 amino acids. Here the CDR3 reads CASIVGPVFGGGHIQYF. CDR3 bases: TGTGCCAGCATCGTTGGACCGGTTTTTGGCGGTGGGCACATTCAGTACTTC.

This clonotype was found a few times. The chain links TRBV7-8 to TRBJ1-1, with D unclear. With 1 base removed from V and 5 bases from J, the gap between germline ends came to 11 bases. This CDR3 contains 14 residues. Looked up from germline, CDR1 is SGHVS and CDR2 is FQNEAQ. CDR3 in amino acids: CASSLVRDRTEAFF. The CDR3 DNA sequence: TGTGCCAGCAGCTTAGTAAGGGATAGAACTGAAGCTTTCTTT.

The chain employs TRBV4-3 and TRBJ1-2; the D is unclear. Trimming cost V 3 bases and J 0 bases, with 14 bases left between them. In germline, CDR1 is LGHNA, CDR2 YSLEER. The CDR3 has 16 amino acids. The CDR3 DNA follows: TGCGCCAGCAGCCAGTCAATGGTGAGGTCTAACTATGGCTACACCTTC. It translates to CASSQSMVRSNYGYTF.

This clonotype was counted a few times. The chain links TRBV19 to TRBJ1-1; 7 positions match TRBD1. CDR3 length: 14 amino acids. Germline V gene sequence: CDR1 LNHDA, CDR2 SQIVND (reference sequence). The J segment lost 6 bases and the V segment lost 3 bases, leaving 7 bases of the junction unmatched. The DNA for the CDR3 is TGTGCCAGTAGTATCGGGACAGAATACTCTGAAGCTTTCTTT. Translated: CASSIGTEYSEAFF.

This clonotype has only a few counts. The chain carries TRBV5-1 and TRBJ2-2; 7 bases match TRBD1. V shed 3 bases, J shed 1 base, and the junction held 3 bases outside the gene matches. The CDR3 runs to 15 residues. Germline V lookup: CDR1 SGHRS, CDR2 YFSETQ. CDR3 bases: TGCGCCAGCAGCTGGAGACAGGGGAACACCGGGGAGCTGTTTTTT. Protein product: CASSWRQGNTGELFF.

This clonotype was detected only a few times. The J gene is TRBJ1-4, the V gene TRBV5-1; perhaps TRBD1 as D (5 bases). The CDR3 totals 15 residues. Trimming shortened V by 2 bases and J by 4 bases, and 12 bases separated the two germline ends. Germline-derived CDR1 and CDR2 are SGHRS and YFSETQ. The CDR3 region is CASSFGWGINEKLFF. The CDR3 coding sequence is TGCGCCAGCAGCTTTGGTTGGGGGATTAATGAAAAACTGTTTTTT.

This sequence joins TRBV7-2 and TRBJ2-7; D may match TRBD1 or TRBD2 (5 bases each). Germline-derived CDR1 and CDR2 are SGHTA and FQGNSA. There are 15 residues in the CDR3. V was cut by 5 bases and J by 3 bases, with 17 bases left in between. CDR3 sequence reads: CASSVVSGSVYEQYF. CDR3 nucleotides: TGTGCCAGCAGCGTCGTATCAGGGAGTGTCTACGAGCAGTACTTC.

This clonotype appeared a few times. The chain has TRBV11-3 and TRBJ1-6; D remains ambiguous. The CDR3 is made up of 13 amino acids. V was clipped by 0 bases and J by 12 bases, with 9 bases between them. Germline loops: CDR1 SGHNT, CDR2 YENEEA. CDR3 in DNA: TGTGCCAGCAGCTTAGATTCTACGGAACCCCTCCACTTT. The encoded protein is CASSLDSTEPLHF.

This clonotype showed up just a few times. The chain is built from TRBV3-1 and TRBJ2-7; 9 nucleotides match TRBD2. Germline CDR1 LGHDT, CDR2 YNNKEL (reference sequence). The CDR3 extends over 14 amino acids. The J segment lost 3 bases and the V segment lost 5 bases, leaving 5 bases of the junction unmatched. The DNA of the CDR3 is TGTGCCAGCAGCTCTCTGACTAGCGGCTACGAGCAGTACTTC. The encoded protein is CASSSLTSGYEQYF.

This clonotype was seen repeatedly, ten times or more. This rearrangement joins TRBV29-1 to TRBJ2-3; D gene uncertain. The length of the CDR3 is 11 residues. Germline CDR1 and CDR2: SQVTM and ANQGSEA. Trimming took 4 bases from V and 2 from J, leaving 4 bases between them. CDR3 residues: CSVAFTDTQYF. The CDR3 DNA reads as TGCAGCGTTGCTTTCACAGATACGCAGTATTTT.

This clonotype was counted ten times or more. The chain is built from TRBV27 and TRBJ1-1; 9 positions match TRBD1. Germline values: CDR1 MNHEY, CDR2 SMNVEV (reference sequence). The CDR3 runs to 15 residues. Losses at the gene ends were 2 bases for V and 1 base for J; bases not matched to a gene: 2. CDR3 loop: CASSLRGQGNTEAFF. CDR3 nucleotide sequence: TGTGCCAGCAGTTTAAGGGGACAGGGGAACACTGAAGCTTTCTTT.